This section outlines one T cell receptor beta chain sequence together with its context. Germline values: CDR1 LNHDA, CDR2 SQIVND (reference sequence). The V and J ends lost 3 bases and 3 bases respectively, with 14 bases between them. CDR3 length equals 15 residues. The sample comes from a study of blood T cell repertoires in COVID-19. The assay was immunoSEQ multiplex PCR, and TCRdb's table has in-frame clones only and misses some. This sample has roughly 430,000 clones; roughly 90% occur once, and the top ten carry 1.4% to 1.5%. The chain links TRBV19 to TRBJ1-1, with a tentative D call TRBD1 (5 bases). Sample: PBMCs or T cells enriched from blood (not recorded which). The receptor was derived from a woman younger than 35 who had been exposed to COVID-19. Here the CDR3 DNA reads TGTGCCAGTAGTATTACCGGGGGTTGGGACACTGAAGCTTTCTTT. Encoded protein: CASSITGGWDTEAFF.